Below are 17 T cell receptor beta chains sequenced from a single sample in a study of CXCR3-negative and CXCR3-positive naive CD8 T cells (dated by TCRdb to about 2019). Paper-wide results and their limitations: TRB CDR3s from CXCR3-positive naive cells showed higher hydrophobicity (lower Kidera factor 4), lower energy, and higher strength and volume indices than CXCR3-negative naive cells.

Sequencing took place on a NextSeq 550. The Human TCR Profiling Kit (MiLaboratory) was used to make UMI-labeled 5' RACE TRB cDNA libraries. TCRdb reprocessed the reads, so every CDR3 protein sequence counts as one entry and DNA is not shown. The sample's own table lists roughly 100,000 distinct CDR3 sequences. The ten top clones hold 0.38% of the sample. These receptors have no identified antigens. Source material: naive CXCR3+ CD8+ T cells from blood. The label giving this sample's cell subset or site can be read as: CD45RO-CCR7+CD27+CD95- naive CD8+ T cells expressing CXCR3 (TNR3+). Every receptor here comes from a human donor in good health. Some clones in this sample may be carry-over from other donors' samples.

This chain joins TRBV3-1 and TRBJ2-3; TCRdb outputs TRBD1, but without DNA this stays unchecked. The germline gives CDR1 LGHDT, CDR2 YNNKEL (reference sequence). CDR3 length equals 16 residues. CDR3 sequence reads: CASSQDGTGFPDTQYF.

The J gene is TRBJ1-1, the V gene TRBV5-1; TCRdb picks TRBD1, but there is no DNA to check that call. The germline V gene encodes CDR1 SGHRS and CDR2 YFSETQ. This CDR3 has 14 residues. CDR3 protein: CASSLDRVNTEAFF.

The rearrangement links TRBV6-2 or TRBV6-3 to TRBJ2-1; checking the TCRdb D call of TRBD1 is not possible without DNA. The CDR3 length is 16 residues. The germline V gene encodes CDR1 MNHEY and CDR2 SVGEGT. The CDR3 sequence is CASSYFREGPYNEQFF.

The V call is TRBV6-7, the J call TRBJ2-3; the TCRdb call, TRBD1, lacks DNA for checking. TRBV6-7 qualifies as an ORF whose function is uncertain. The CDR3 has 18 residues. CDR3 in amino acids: CASSYSRVISQGKDTQYF.

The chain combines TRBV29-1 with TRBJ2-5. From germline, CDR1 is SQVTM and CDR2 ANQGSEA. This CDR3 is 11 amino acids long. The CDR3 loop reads CSVVSQETQYF.

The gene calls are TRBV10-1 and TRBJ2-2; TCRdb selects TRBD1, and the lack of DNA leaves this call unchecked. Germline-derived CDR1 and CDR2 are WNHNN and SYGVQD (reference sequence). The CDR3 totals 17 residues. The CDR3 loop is CASSGLRQGLNTGELFF.

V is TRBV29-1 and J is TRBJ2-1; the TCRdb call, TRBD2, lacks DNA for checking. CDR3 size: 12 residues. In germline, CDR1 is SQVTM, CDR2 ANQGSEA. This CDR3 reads CSFRLAGDEQFF.

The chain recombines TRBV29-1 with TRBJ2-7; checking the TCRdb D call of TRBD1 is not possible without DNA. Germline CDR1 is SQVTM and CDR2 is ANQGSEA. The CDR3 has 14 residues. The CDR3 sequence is CSVEAGTVDYEQHF.

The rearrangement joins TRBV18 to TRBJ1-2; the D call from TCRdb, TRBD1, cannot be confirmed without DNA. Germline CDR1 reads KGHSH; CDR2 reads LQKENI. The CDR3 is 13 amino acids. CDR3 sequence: CASSTGTVYGYTF.

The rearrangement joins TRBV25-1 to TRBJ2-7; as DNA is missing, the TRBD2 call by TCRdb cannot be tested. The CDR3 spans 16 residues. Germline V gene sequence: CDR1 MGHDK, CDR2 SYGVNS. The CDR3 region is CASSELGGQATYEQYF.

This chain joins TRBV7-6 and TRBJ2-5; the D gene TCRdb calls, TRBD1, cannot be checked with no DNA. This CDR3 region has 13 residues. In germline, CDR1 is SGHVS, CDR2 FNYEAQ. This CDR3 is CASSSDIQETQYF.

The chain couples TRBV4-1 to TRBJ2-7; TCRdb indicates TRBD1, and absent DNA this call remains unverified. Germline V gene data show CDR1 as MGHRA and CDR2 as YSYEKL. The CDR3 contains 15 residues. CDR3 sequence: CASSQVLTGRYEQYF.

CDR3 residues: CASSYLTEAGQDEQYF. The V call is TRBV6-2 or TRBV6-3, the J call TRBJ2-7; TCRdb gives TRBD1 as the D gene, but with no DNA this cannot be confirmed. The CDR3 is made up of 16 amino acids. CDR1 and CDR2 (germline): MNHEY, SVGEGT.

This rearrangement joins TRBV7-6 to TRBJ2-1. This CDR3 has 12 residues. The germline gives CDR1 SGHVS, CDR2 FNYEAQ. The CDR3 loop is CASSLAWDEQFF. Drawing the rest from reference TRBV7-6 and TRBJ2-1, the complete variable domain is GAGVSQSPRYKVTKRGQDVALRCDPISGHVSLYWYRQALGQGPEFLTYFNYEAQQDKSGLPNDRFSAERPEGSISTLTIQRTEQRDSAMYRCASSLAWDEQFFGPGTRLTVL.

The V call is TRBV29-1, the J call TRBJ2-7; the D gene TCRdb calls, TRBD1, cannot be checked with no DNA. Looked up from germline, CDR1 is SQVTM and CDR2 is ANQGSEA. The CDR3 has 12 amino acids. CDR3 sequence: CSARQGAYEQYF.

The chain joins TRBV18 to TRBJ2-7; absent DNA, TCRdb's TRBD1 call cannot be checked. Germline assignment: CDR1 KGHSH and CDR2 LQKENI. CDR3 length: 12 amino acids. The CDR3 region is CASSPGGRESHF.

The CDR3 spells CSARDLAELTDTQYF. V and J are TRBV20-1 and TRBJ2-3. The germline gives CDR1 DFQATT, CDR2 SNEGSKA (reference sequence). This CDR3 has 15 residues.